This T cell receptor (beta chain) originates from a study of cytomegalovirus exposure and HLA in healthy donors. About this clone: Antigen: not known.

In the PCR, 60 Vbeta and 13 Jbeta primers were used. Generated by immunoSEQ multiplex PCR, the TCRdb table keeps only in-frame clones and is missing some. This table has some 100,000 clones, roughly 71% appearing once. Study results and caveats: An assumption of roughly uniform sequencing depth across donors underlay the presence/absence analyses.

Trimming cost V 3 bases and J 7 bases, with 20 bases left between them. Looked up from germline, CDR1 is SGHDT and CDR2 is YYEEEE. The CDR3 runs 16 residues. Sequencing was done on a sample of PBMCs. The genes are TRBV5-6 and TRBJ2-1; D possibly corresponds to TRBD2 (5 bases). The receptor was isolated from a woman between 18 and 29 years old in good health and CMV-seropositive. CDR3 sequence: CASSYPHFMRENEQFF. The DNA of the CDR3 is TGTGCCAGCAGCTACCCTCATTTTATGAGGGAAAATGAGCAGTTCTTC.